These 11 T cell receptor beta chains originate from one sample sequenced in a study of T cell responses to AZD1222 COVID-19 vaccine. Method: immunoSEQ multiplex PCR; TCRdb's copy keeps in-frame clones and lacks some. The repertoire holds 250,000 to 300,000 clones, with almost 95% as singletons. The sample was peripheral blood, taken 28 days after the second AZD1222 dose. These receptors all stem from an adult who received the AZD1222 COVID-19 vaccine.

J is TRBJ1-4 and V is TRBV7-8; D gene ambiguous. This CDR3 contains 15 residues. V gave up 5 bases and J gave up 0 bases, with 10 bases separating them. CDR1 SGHVS and CDR2 FQNEAQ come from the germline V gene. CDR3 amino acids: CASSRQRSTNEKLFF. In DNA form, the CDR3 reads TGTGCCAGCAGCCGCCAGAGATCAACTAATGAAAAACTGTTTTTT.

The chain carries TRBV5-1 and TRBJ1-2, with D tentatively TRBD1 (5 bases). CDR3 length: 14 amino acids. The V gene's germline CDR1 is SGHRS and CDR2 YFSETQ. V lost 0 bases and J 3 bases, leaving 9 bases between the germline ends. CDR3 nucleotides: TGCGCCAGCAGCTTGGAGGGGTCGGACTATGGCTACACCTTC. Its protein product is CASSLEGSDYGYTF.

This chain links TRBV18 with TRBJ2-1; the D is unclear. This CDR3 has 12 residues. The V gene's germline CDR1 is KGHSH and CDR2 LQKENI. Deletions cut 5 bases from V and 9 bases from J, with 11 bases between. DNA of the CDR3: TGTGCCAGCTCAGGGTCCGGCAGTGAGCAGTTCTTC. Encoded protein: CASSGSGSEQFF.

The V gene is TRBV3-1 (or the pseudogene TRBV3-2), the J gene TRBJ2-1; the D is unclear. The CDR3 is made up of 15 amino acids. Germline V gives CDR1 LGHDT, CDR2 YNNKEL (reference sequence). V was clipped by 6 bases and J by 0 bases, with 12 bases between them. CDR3 bases: TGTGCCAGCAGTCTATTAAGGGACTCCTACAATGAGCAGTTCTTC. Translated, it gives CASSLLRDSYNEQFF.

This clone was seen only a few times. V and J are TRBV5-1 and TRBJ1-3; D uncertain. Germline CDR1 reads SGHRS; CDR2 reads YFSETQ. With 0 bases removed from V and 5 bases from J, the gap between germline ends came to 12 bases. The CDR3 consists of 15 residues. CDR3 nucleotide sequence: TGCGCCAGCAGCTTGGATCGGGGAGGGAGAAACACCATATATTTT. It encodes CASSLDRGGRNTIYF. Supplemented by reference TRBV5-1 and TRBJ1-3, the full variable domain reads KAGVTQTPRYLIKTRGQQVTLSCSPISGHRSVSWYQQTPGQGLQFLFEYFSETQRNKGNFPGRFSGRQFSNSRSEMNVSTLELGDSALYLCASSLDRGGRNTIYFGEGSWLTVV.

The CDR3 reads CATSRGRDNYGYTF. CDR3 DNA sequence: TGTGCCACCAGCAGAGGCAGGGACAACTATGGCTACACCTTC. This sequence joins TRBV15 and TRBJ1-2, with a weak D call TRBD1 (5 bases). The germline CDR1 and CDR2 sequences are LNHNV and YYDKDF (reference sequence). The CDR3 has 14 amino acids. Trimming cost V 1 base and J 2 bases, with 8 bases left between them.

This clone was picked up a small number of times. This chain joins TRBV9 and TRBJ1-1, with 9 nucleotides matching TRBD1. Germline CDR1 and CDR2: SGDLS and YYNGEE. The ends lost 4 bases at V and 4 bases at J; junction bases unmatched: 5. The CDR3 totals 14 residues. DNA for the CDR3: TGTGCCAGCAGCTCACAGGGGGCGTCCACTGAAGCTTTCTTT. Its translation is CASSSQGASTEAFF.

This rearrangement joins TRBV5-1 to TRBJ2-3; 12 bases line up with TRBD2. V shed 5 bases and J 4 bases; nucleotides not matched to a gene: 8. The germline V gene has CDR1 SGHRS and CDR2 YFSETQ. The CDR3 runs to 16 residues. CDR3 bases: TGCGCCAGCAGTTCCGACGGACTAGCGGGGTCAGATACGCAGTATTTT. Residues: CASSSDGLAGSDTQYF.

This sequence joins TRBV7-3 and TRBJ1-4; D call uncertain. The CDR3 spans 15 residues. V was trimmed by 5 bases and J by 6 bases, leaving 16 bases between them. The germline CDR1 and CDR2 sequences are SGHTA and FQGTGA. CDR3 sequence reads: CASSRLGMNDEKLFF. CDR3 sequence (DNA): TGTGCCAGCAGCCGCCTGGGGATGAACGATGAAAAACTGTTTTTT.

This chain joins TRBV5-1 and TRBJ1-5; D gene ambiguous. The CDR3 runs 13 residues. The V and J ends lost 4 bases and 2 bases respectively, with 7 bases between them. Germline V CDR1 and CDR2: SGHRS, YFSETQ. The CDR3 region is CASSPEGNQPQHF. CDR3 nucleotide sequence: TGCGCCAGCAGCCCTGAGGGCAATCAGCCCCAGCATTTT. Supplemented by reference TRBV5-1 and TRBJ1-5, the full variable domain reads KAGVTQTPRYLIKTRGQQVTLSCSPISGHRSVSWYQQTPGQGLQFLFEYFSETQRNKGNFPGRFSGRQFSNSRSEMNVSTLELGDSALYLCASSPEGNQPQHFGDGTRLSIL.

The CDR3 coding sequence is TGTGCCAGCTCACCACCAGGGGTGCAAGAGACCCAGTACTTC. Residues: CASSPPGVQETQYF. The chain combines TRBV18 with TRBJ2-5, with a tentative D call TRBD1 (5 bases). Trimming shortened V by 0 bases and J by 2 bases, and 7 bases separated the two germline ends. CDR3 length: 14 amino acids. Germline V gene lookup returns CDR1 KGHSH and CDR2 LQKENI. Supplemented by reference TRBV18 and TRBJ2-5, the full variable domain reads NAGVMQNPRHLVRRRGQEARLRCSPMKGHSHVYWYRQLPEEGLKFMVYLQKENIIDESGMPKERFSAEFPKEGPSILRIQQVVRGDSAAYFCASSPPGVQETQYFGPGTRLLVL.